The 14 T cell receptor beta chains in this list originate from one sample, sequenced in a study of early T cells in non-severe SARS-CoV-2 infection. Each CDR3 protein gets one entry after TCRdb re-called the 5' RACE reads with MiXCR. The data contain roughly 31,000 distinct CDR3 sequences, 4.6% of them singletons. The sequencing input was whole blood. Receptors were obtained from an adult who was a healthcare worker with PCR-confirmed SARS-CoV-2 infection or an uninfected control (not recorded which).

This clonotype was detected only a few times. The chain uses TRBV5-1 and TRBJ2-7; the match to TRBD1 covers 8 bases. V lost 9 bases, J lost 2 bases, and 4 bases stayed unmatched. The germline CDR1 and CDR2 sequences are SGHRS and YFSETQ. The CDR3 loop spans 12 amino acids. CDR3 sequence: CATQGATYEQYF. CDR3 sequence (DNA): TGCGCCACCCAGGGGGCCACCTACGAGCAGTACTTC.

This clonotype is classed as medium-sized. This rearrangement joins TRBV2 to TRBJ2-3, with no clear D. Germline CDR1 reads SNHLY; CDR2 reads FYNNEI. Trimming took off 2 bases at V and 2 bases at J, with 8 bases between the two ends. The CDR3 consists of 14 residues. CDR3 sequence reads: CASSEQATTDTQYF. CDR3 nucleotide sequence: TGTGCCAGCAGTGAACAGGCGACCACAGATACGCAGTATTTT.

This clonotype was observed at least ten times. In DNA, the CDR3 is TGCGCCAGCAGCCTGGGGACTGCCAGCGAGCAGTTCTTC. Protein sequence: CASSLGTASEQFF. The rearrangement uses TRBV5-1 and TRBJ2-1, with a weak D call TRBD2 (6 bases). This CDR3 region has 13 residues. V shed 4 bases and J shed 10 bases, with 15 bases lying between them. CDR1 SGHRS and CDR2 YFSETQ come from the germline V gene.

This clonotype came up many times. For the CDR3, the DNA is TGTGCCAGCAGCCTAGCGTTTCGGGACAATGAGCAGTTCTTC. This sequence encodes CASSLAFRDNEQFF. V usage is TRBV28 and J usage is TRBJ2-1; maybe TRBD2 (6 bases). With 6 bases removed from V and 5 bases from J, the gap between germline ends came to 14 bases. The germline gives CDR1 MDHEN, CDR2 SYDVKM. The CDR3 loop spans 14 amino acids.

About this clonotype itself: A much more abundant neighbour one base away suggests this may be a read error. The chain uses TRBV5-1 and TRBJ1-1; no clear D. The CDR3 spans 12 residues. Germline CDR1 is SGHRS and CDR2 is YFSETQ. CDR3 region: CTSSWGNTEAFF. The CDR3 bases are TGCACCAGCAGCTGGGGGAACACTGAAGCTTTCTTT. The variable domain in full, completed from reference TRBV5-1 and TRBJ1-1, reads KAGVTQTPRYLIKTRGQQVTLSCSPISGHRSVSWYQQTPGQGLQFLFEYFSETQRNKGNFPGRFSGRQFSNSRSEMNVSTLELGDSALYLCTSSWGNTEAFFGQGTRLTVV.

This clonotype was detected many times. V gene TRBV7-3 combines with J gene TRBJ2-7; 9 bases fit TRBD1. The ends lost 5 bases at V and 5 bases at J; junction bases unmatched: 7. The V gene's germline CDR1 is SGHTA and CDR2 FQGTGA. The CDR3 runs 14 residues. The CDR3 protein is CASSPGTGIHEQYF. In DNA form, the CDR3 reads TGTGCCAGCAGCCCCGGGACAGGGATCCACGAGCAGTACTTC.

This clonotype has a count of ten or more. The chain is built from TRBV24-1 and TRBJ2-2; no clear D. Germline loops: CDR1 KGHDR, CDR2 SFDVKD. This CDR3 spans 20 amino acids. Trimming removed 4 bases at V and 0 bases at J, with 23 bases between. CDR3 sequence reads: CATSDPNRWTVNTNTGELFF. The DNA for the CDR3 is TGTGCCACCAGTGACCCGAATCGCTGGACGGTCAATACGAACACCGGGGAGCTGTTTTTT.

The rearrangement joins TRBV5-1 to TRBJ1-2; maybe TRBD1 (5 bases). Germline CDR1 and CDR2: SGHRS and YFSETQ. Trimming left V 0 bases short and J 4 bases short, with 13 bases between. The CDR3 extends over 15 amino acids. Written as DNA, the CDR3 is TGCGCCAGCAGCTTGGAGACAGAAGTTTTCTATGGCTACACCTTC. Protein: CASSLETEVFYGYTF. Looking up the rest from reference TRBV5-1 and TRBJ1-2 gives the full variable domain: KAGVTQTPRYLIKTRGQQVTLSCSPISGHRSVSWYQQTPGQGLQFLFEYFSETQRNKGNFPGRFSGRQFSNSRSEMNVSTLELGDSALYLCASSLETEVFYGYTFGSGTRLTVV.

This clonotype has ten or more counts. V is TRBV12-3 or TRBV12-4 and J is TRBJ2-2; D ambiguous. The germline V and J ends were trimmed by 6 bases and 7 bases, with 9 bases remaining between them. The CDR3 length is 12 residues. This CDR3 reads CASSPESGELFF. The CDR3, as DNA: TGTGCCAGCAGCCCGGAGAGCGGGGAGCTGTTTTTT.

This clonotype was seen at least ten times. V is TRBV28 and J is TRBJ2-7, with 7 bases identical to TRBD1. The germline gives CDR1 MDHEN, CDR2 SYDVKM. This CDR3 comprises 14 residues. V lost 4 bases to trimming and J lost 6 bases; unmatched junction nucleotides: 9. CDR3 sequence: CASSSDHSGGEQYF. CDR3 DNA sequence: TGTGCCAGCAGTTCCGACCATTCAGGGGGCGAGCAGTACTTC.

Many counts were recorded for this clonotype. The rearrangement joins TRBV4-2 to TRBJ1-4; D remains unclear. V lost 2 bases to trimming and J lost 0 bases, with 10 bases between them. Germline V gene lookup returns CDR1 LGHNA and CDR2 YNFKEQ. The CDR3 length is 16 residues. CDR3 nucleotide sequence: TGTGCCAGCAGCCAAACGGACGGAGCAACTAATGAAAAACTGTTTTTT. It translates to CASSQTDGATNEKLFF.

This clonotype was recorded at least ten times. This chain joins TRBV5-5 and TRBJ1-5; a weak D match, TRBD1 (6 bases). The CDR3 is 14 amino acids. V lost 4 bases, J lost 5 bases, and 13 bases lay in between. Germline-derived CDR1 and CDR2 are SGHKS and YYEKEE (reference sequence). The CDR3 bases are TGTGCCAGCAGCGCGACAGGTTGGGATCAGCCCCAGCATTTT. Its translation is CASSATGWDQPQHF.

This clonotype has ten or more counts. The CDR3, as DNA: TGTGCCAGCAGTTCCGCCGGGACAGTTAACACTGAAGCTTTCTTT. It encodes CASSSAGTVNTEAFF. The rearrangement joins TRBV6-5 to TRBJ1-1; 7 bases are a match to TRBD1. Trimming cost V 4 bases and J 2 bases; bases outside gene matches: 7. The CDR3 spans 15 residues. From germline, CDR1 is MNHEY and CDR2 SVGAGI.

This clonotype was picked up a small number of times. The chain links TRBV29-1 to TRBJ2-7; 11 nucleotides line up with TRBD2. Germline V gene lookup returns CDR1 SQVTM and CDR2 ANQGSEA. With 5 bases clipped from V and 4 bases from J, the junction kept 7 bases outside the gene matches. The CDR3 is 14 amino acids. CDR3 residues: CSVTTSGNAYEQYF. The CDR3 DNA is TGCAGCGTTACGACTAGCGGGAATGCTTACGAGCAGTACTTC.